This T cell receptor (beta chain) was retrieved from a study of technical replicates of blood from several donors. TCRdb's copy holds only in-frame clones and misses some; the assay was immunoSEQ multiplex PCR. The sample holds about 73,000 clones, 93% seen once. This clonotype originated in a human donor in good health. Sequencing was done on a sample of T cells isolated from PBMCs.

The CDR3 DNA sequence: TGTGCCAGCAGTTTATCCAGGGTGGTCAACAATGAGCAGTTCTTC. It translates to CASSLSRVVNNEQFF. This chain joins TRBV27 and TRBJ2-1; maybe TRBD1 (5 bases). CDR1 and CDR2 (germline): MNHEY, SMNVEV (reference sequence). The CDR3 totals 15 residues. Trimming removed 0 bases at V and 5 bases at J, with 11 bases between.